The clone carrying this TCR beta chain has just a few counts. This entry belongs to a study of T cells after yellow fever vaccination. Via MiXCR, TCRdb re-called the 5' RACE reads, giving one row per CDR3 protein. The top ten clones hold roughly 3.5% of a sample with some 260,000 distinct CDR3 sequences, roughly 5% of them seen once. The sample consisted of CD4+ T cells sorted from PBMCs, taken on the day of the yellow fever booster vaccination. The clonotype comes from a man aged 18 to 29 who received the YFV17D yellow fever vaccine.

The DNA for the CDR3 is TGTGCCAGCAGTTACGACAGCGCTAGCACAGATACGCAGTATTTT. Residues: CASSYDSASTDTQYF. V gene TRBV6-5 combines with J gene TRBJ2-3, with D possibly TRBD1 on 5 matching bases. This CDR3 is 15 amino acids long. CDR1 and CDR2 (germline): MNHEY, SVGAGI. Trimming took 2 bases from V and 0 from J, leaving 9 bases between them.